The clone carrying this T cell receptor (beta chain) was counted at least ten times. These data originate in a study of T cells in Graves' hyperthyroidism and ophthalmopathy. V lost 8 bases, J lost 0 bases, and 2 bases stayed unmatched. The germline gives CDR1 DFQATT, CDR2 SNEGSKA (reference sequence). The CDR3 spans 13 residues. Amplified TCR beta CDR3 regions came from RNA transcripts. The HTBI primer set served for first-round RT-PCR of the TCR CDR3. A single record per CDR3 protein comes from TCRdb applying MiXCR to the multiplex PCR reads. This table holds over 300,000 distinct CDR3 sequences, about 15% found once.

The V gene is TRBV20-1, the J gene TRBJ2-3; 10 bases align to TRBD2. Sequencing was performed on blood. This clonotype was sampled from a woman aged 60-70 years with Graves' hyperthyroidism. CDR3: CSLTSGSTDTQYF. Written as DNA, the CDR3 is TGCAGTCTGACTAGCGGGAGCACAGATACGCAGTATTTT.